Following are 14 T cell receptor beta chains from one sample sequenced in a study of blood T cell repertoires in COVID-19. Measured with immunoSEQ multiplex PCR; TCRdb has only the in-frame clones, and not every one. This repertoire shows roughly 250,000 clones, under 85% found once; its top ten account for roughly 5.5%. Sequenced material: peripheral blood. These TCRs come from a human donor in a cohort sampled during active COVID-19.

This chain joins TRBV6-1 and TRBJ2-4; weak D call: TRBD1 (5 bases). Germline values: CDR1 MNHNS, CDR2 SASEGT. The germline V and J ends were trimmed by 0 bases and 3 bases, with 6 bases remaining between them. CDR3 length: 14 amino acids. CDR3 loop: CASSEAGLKNIQYF. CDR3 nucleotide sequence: TGTGCCAGCAGTGAAGCGGGGCTCAAAAACATTCAGTACTTC.

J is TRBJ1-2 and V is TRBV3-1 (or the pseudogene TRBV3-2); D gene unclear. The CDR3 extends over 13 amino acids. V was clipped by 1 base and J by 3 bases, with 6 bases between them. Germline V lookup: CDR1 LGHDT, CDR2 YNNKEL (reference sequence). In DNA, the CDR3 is TGTGCCAGCAGCCAAGTGCTAGACTATGGCTACACCTTC. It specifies CASSQVLDYGYTF.

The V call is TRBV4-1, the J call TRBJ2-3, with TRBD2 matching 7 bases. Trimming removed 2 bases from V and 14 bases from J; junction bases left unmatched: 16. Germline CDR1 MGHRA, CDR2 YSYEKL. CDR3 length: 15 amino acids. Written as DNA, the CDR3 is TGCGCCAGCAGCCAACAAACCGGGACTATGGAATTCCCGTATTTT. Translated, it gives CASSQQTGTMEFPYF.

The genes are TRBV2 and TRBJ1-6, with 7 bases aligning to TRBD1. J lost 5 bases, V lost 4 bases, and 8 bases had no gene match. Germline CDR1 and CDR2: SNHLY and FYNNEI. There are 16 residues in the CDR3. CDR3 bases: TGTGCCAGCAGTGTGGGGGAGACAGGGAATAATTCACCCCTCCACTTT. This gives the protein CASSVGETGNNSPLHF.

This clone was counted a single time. Here the CDR3 DNA reads TGTGCCAGCAGCCCATCCAGGGTTGGTGAGCAGTTCTTC. It codes for CASSPSRVGEQFF. The chain uses TRBV12-3 or TRBV12-4 and TRBJ2-1; TRBD1 might be the D (5 bases). Trimming took off 6 bases at V and 9 bases at J, with 15 bases between the two ends. The CDR3 length is 13 residues.

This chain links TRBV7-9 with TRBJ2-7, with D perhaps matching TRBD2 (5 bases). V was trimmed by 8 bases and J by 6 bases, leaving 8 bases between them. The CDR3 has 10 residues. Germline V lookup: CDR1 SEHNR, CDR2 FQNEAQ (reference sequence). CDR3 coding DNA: TGTGCCAGCGAGGGTAGCGAGCAGTACTTC. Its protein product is CASEGSEQYF.

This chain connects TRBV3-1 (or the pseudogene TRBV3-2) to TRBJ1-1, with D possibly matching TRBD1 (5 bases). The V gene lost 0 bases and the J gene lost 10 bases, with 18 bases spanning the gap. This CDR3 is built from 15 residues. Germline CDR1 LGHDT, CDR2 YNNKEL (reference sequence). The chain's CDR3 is CASSQDTLRPQVAFF. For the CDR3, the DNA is TGTGCCAGCAGCCAAGATACCCTCCGCCCACAGGTAGCTTTCTTT.

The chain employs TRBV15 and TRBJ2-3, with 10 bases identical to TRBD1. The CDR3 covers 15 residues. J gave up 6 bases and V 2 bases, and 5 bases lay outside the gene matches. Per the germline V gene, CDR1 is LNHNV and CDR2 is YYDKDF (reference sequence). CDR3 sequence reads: CATSRRQGAADTQYF. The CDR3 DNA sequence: TGTGCCACCAGCAGAAGACAGGGGGCAGCGGATACGCAGTATTTT.

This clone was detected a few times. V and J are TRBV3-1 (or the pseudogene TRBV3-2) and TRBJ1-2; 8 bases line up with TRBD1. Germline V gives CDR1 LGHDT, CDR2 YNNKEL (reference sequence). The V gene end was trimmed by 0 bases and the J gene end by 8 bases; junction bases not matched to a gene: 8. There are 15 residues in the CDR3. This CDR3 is CASSQDSTGGGGYTF. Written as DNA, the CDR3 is TGTGCCAGCAGCCAAGATTCCACAGGGGGAGGAGGCTACACCTTC.

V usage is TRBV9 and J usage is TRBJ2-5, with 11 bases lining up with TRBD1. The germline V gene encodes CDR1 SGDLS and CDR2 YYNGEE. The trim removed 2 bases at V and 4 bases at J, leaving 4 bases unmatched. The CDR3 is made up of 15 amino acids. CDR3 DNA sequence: TGTGCCAGCAGCGTTTTCGGGACAGGGGGAGAGACCCAGTACTTC. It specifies CASSVFGTGGETQYF. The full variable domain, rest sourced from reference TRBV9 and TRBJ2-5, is DSGVTQTPKHLITATGQRVTLRCSPRSGDLSVYWYQQSLDQGLQFLIQYYNGEERAKGNILERFSAQQFPDLHSELNLSSLELGDSALYFCASSVFGTGGETQYFGPGTRLLVL.

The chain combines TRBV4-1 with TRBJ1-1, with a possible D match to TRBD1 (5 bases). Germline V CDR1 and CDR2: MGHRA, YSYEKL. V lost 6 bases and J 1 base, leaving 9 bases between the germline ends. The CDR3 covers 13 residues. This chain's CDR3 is CASRVQANTEAFF. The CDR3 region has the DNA TGCGCCAGCAGGGTACAGGCGAACACTGAAGCTTTCTTT.

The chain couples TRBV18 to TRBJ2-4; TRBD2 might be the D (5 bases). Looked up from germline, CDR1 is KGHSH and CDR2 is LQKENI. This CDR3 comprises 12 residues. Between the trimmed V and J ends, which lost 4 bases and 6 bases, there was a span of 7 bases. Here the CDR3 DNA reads TGTGCCAGCTCACTTGAGGGAAACATTCAGTACTTC. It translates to CASSLEGNIQYF.

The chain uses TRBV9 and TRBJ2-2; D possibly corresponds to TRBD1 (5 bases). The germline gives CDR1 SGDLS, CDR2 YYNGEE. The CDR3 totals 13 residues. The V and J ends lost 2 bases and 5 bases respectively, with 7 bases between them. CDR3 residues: CASSVQGTGELFF. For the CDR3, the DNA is TGTGCCAGCAGCGTCCAGGGTACCGGGGAGCTGTTTTTT.

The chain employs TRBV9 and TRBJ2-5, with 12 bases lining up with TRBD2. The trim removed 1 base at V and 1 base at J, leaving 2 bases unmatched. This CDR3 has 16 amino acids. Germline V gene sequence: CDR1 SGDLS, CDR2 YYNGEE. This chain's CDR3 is CASSVSSGRAQETQYF. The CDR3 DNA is TGTGCCAGCAGCGTATCTAGCGGGAGGGCCCAAGAGACCCAGTACTTC.